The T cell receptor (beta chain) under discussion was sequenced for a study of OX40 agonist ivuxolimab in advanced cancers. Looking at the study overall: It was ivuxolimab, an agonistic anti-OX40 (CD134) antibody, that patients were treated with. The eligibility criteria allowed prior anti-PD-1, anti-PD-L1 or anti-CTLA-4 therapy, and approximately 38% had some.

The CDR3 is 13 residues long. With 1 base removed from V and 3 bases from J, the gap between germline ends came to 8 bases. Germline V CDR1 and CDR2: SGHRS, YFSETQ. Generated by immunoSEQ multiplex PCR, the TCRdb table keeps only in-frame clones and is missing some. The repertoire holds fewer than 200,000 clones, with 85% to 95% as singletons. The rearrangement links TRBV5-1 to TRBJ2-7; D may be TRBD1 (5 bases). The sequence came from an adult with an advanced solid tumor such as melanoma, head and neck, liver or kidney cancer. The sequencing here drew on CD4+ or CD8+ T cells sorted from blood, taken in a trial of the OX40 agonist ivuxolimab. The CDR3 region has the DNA TGCGCCAGCAGCTTGCCGACAGTCTACGAGCAGTACTTC. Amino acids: CASSLPTVYEQYF. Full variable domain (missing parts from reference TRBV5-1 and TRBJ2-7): KAGVTQTPRYLIKTRGQQVTLSCSPISGHRSVSWYQQTPGQGLQFLFEYFSETQRNKGNFPGRFSGRQFSNSRSEMNVSTLELGDSALYLCASSLPTVYEQYFGPGTRLTVT.